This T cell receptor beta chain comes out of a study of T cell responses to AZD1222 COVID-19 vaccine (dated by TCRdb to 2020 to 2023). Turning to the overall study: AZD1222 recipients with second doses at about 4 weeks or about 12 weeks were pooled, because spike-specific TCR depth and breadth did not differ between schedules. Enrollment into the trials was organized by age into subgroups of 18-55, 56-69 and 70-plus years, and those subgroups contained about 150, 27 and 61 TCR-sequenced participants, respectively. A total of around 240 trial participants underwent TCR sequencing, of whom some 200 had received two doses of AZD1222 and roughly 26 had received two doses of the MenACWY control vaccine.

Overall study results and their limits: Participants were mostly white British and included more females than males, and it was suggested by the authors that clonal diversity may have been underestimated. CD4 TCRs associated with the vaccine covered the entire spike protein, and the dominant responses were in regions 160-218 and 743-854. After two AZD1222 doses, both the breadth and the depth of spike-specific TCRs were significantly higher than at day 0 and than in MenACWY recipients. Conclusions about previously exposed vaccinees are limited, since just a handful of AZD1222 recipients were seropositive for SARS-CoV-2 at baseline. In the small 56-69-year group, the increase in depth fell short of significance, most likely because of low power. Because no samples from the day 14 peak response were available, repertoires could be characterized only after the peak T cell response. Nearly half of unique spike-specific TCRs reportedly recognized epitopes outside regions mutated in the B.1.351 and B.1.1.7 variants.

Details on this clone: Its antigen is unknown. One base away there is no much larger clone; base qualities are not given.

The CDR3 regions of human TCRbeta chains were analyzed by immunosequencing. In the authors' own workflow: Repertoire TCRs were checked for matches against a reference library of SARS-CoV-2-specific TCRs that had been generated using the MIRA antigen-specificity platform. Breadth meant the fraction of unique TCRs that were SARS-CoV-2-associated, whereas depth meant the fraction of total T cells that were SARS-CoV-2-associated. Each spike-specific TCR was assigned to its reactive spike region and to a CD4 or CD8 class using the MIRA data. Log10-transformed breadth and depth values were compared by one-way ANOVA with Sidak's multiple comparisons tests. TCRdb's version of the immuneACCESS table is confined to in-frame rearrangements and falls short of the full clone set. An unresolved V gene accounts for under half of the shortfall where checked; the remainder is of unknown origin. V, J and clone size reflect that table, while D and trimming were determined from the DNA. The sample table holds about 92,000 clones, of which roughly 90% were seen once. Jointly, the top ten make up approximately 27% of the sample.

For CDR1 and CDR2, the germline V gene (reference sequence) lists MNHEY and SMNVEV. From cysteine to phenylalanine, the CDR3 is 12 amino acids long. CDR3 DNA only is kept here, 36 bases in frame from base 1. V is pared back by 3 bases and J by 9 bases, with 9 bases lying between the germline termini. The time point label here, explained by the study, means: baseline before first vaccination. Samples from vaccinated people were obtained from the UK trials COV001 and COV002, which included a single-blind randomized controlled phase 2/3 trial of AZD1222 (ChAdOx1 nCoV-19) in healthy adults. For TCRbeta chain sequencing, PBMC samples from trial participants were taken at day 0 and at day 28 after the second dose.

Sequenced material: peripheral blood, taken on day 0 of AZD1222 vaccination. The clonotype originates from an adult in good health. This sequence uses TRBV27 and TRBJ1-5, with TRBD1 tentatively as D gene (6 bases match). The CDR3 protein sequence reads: CASSLVGGPQHF. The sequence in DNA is TGTGCCAGCAGTTTGGTAGGGGGGCCCCAGCATTTT.